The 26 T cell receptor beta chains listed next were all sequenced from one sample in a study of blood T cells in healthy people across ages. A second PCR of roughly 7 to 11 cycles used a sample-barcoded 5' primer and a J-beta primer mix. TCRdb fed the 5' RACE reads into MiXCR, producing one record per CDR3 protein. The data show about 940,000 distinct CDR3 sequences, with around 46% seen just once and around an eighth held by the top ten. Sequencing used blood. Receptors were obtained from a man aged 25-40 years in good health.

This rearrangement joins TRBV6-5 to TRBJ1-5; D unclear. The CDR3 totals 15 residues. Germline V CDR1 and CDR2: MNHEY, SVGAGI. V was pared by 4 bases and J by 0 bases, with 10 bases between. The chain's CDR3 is CASSSDTYSNQPQHF. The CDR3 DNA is TGTGCCAGCAGTTCCGACACCTATAGCAATCAGCCCCAGCATTTT.

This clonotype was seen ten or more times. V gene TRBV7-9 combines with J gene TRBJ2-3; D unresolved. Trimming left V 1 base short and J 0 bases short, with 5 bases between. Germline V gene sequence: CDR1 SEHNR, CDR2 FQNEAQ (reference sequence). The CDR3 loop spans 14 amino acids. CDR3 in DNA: TGTGCCAGCAGCTTAGGCGCCAGCACAGATACGCAGTATTTT. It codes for CASSLGASTDTQYF. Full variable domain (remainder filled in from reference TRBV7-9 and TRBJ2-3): DTGVSQNPRHKITKRGQNVTFRCDPISEHNRLYWYRQTLGQGPEFLTYFQNEAQLEKSRLLSDRFSAERPKGSFSTLEIQRTEQGDSAMYLCASSLGASTDTQYFGPGTRLTVL.

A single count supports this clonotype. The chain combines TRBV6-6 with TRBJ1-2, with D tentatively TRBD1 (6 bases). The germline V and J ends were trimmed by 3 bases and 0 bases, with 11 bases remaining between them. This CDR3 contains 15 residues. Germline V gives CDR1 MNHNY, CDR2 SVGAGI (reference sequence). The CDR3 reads CASSYSTGTNYGYTF. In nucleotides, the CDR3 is TGTGCCAGCAGTTATTCCACAGGGACTAACTATGGCTACACCTTC.

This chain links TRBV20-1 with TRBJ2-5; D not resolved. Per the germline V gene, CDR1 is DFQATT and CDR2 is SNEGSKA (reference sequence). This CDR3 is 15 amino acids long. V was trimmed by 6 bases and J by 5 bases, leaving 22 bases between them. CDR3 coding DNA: TGCAGTGCCTCGCCCCCCAGCGTCCAAAGGGAGACCCAGTACTTC. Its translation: CSASPPSVQRETQYF.

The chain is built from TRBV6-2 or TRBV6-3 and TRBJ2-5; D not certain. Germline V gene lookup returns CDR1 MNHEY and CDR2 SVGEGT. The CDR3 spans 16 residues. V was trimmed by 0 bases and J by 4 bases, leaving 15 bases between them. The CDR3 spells CASSYSIGPRPETQYF. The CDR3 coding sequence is TGTGCCAGCAGTTACTCGATAGGTCCCAGGCCAGAGACCCAGTACTTC.

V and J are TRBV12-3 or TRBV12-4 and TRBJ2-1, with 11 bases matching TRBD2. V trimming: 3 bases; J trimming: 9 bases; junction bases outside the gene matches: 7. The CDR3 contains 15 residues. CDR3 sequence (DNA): TGTGCCAGCAGTTTGTGGCTAGCGGGGGGCGTTGAGCAGTTCTTC. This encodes CASSLWLAGGVEQFF.

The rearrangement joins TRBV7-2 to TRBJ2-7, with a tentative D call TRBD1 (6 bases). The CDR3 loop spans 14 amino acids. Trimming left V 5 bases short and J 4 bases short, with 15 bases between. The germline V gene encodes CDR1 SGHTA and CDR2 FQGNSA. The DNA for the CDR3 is TGTGCCAGCAGCATCCCGGGACACCAATACGAGCAGTACTTC. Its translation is CASSIPGHQYEQYF.

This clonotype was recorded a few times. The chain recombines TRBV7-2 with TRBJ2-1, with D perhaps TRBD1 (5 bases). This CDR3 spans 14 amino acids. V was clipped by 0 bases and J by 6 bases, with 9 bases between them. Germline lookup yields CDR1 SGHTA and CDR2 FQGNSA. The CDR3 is CASSLAPQVNEQFF. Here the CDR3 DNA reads TGTGCCAGCAGCTTAGCGCCACAGGTCAATGAGCAGTTCTTC.

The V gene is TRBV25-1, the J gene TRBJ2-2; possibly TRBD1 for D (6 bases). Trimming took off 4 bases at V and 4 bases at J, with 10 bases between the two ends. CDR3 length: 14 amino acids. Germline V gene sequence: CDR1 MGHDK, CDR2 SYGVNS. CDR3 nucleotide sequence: TGTGCCAGCAGTGGGGGGCATGTCACCGGGGAGCTGTTTTTT. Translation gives CASSGGHVTGELFF.

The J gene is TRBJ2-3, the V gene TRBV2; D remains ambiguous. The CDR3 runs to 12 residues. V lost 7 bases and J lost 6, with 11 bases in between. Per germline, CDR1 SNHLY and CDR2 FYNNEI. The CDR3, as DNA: TGTGCCAGCATCCCGTCATCGGATACGCAGTATTTT. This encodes CASIPSSDTQYF.

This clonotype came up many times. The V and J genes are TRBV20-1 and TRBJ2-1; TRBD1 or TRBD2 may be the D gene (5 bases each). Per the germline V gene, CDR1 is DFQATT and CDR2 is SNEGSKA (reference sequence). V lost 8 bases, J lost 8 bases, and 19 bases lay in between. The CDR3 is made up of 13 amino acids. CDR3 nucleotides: TGCAGTTCCGGGACGTCGACGTCGTATGAGCAGTTCTTC. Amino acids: CSSGTSTSYEQFF.

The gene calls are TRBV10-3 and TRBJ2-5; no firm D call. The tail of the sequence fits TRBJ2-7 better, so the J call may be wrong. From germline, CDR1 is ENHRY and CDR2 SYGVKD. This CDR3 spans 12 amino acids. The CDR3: CAVTDGPYEQYF. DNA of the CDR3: TGTGCCGTCACGGACGGTCCCTACGAGCAGTACTTC.

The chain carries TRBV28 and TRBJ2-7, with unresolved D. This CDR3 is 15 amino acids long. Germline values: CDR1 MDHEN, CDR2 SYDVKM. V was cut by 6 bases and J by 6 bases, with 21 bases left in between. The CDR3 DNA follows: TGTGCCAGCAGCACCTCAGTAGGGTTCCCTTCCGAGCAGTACTTC. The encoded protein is CASSTSVGFPSEQYF.

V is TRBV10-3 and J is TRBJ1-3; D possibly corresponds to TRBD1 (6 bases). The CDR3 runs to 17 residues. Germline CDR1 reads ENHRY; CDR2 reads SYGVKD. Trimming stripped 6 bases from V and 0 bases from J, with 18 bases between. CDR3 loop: CAISPSRTGTSGNTIYF. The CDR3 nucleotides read TGTGCCATCAGCCCCTCGAGAACAGGGACCTCTGGAAACACCATATATTTT.

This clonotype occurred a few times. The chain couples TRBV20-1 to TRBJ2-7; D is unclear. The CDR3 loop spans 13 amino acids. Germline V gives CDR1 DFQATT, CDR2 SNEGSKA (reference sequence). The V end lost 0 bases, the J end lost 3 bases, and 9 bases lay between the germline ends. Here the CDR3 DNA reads TGCAGTGCTAGAGATAAGTCCCACTACGAGCAGTACTTC. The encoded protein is CSARDKSHYEQYF.

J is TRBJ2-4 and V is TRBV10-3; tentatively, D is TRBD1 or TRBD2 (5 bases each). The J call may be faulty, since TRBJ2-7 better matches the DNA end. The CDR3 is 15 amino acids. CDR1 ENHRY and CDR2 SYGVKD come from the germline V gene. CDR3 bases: TGTGCCATCAGTCCCGGGACGGTGAGCTCCTACGAGCAGTACTTC. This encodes CAISPGTVSSYEQYF.

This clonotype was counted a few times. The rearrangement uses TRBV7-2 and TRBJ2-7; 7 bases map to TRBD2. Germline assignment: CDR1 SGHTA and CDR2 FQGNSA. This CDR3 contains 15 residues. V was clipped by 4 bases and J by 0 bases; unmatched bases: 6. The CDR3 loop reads CASSSFSGFSYEQYF. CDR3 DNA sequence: TGTGCCAGCAGCTCCTTTAGCGGGTTCTCCTACGAGCAGTACTTC.

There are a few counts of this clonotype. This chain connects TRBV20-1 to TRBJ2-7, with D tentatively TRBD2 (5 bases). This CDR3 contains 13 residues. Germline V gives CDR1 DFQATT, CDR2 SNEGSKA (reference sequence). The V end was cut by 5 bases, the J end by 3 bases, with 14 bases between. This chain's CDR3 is CSASLGASYEQYF. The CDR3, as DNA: TGCAGTGCTTCCCTGGGAGCCAGCTACGAGCAGTACTTC.

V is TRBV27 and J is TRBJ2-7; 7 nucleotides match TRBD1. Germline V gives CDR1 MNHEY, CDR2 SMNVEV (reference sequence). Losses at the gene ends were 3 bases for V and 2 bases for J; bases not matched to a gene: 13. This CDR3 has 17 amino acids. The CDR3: CASSFRAGGGAAYEQYF. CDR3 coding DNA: TGTGCCAGCAGTTTCCGGGCAGGGGGTGGTGCGGCCTACGAGCAGTACTTC.

CDR3 region: CSARPRGAGMGNQPQHF. CDR3 DNA: TGCAGTGCTAGACCTCGCGGGGCGGGCATGGGCAATCAGCCCCAGCATTTT. J is TRBJ1-5 and V is TRBV20-1; maybe TRBD1 (5 bases). V lost 2 bases and J 2 bases, leaving 19 bases between the germline ends. The CDR3 consists of 17 residues. The V gene's germline CDR1 is DFQATT and CDR2 SNEGSKA (reference sequence).

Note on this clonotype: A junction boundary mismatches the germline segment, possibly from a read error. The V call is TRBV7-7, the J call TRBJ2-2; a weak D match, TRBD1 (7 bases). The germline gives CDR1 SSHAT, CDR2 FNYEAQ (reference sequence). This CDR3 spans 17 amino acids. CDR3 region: CASSLDSSRGDTGELFF. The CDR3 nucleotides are TGTGCTAGCAGCTTAGATTCCAGCAGGGGGGACACCGGGGAGCTGTTTTTT.

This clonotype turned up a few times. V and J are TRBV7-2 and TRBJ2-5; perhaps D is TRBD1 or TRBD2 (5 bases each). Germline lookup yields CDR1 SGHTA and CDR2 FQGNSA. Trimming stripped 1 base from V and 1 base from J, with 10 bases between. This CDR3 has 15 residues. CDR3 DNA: TGTGCCAGCAGCTTAGTCGGGGCTCTCCAAGAGACCCAGTACTTC. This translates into CASSLVGALQETQYF. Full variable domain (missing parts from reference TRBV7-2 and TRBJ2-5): GAGVSQSPSNKVTEKGKDVELRCDPISGHTALYWYRQSLGQGLEFLIYFQGNSAPDKSGLPSDRFSAERTGGSVSTLTIQRTQQEDSAVYLCASSLVGALQETQYFGPGTRLLVL.

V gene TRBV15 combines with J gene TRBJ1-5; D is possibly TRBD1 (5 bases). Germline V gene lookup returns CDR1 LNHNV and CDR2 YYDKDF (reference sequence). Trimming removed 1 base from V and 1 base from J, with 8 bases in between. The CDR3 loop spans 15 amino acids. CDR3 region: CATSRVWDSNQPQHF. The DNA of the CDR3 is TGTGCCACCAGCAGAGTCTGGGACAGCAATCAGCCCCAGCATTTT.

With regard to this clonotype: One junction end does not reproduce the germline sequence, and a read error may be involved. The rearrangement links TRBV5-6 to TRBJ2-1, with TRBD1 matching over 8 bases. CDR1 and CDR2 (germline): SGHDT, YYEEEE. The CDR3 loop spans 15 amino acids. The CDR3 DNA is TGTACCAGCAGCTTGGCCGGGACAGGTATTCATGAGCAGTTCTTC. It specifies CTSSLAGTGIHEQFF.

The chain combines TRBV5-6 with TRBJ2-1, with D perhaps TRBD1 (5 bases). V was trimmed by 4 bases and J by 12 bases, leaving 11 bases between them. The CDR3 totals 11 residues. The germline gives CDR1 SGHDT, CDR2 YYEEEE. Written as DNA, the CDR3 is TGTGCCAGCAGCACGCGGACACGGCAGTTCTTC. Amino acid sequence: CASSTRTRQFF.

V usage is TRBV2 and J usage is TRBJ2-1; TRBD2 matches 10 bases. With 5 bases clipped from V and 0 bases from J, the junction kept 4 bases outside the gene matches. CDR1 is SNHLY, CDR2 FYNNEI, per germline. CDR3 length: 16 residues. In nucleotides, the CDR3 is TGTGCCAGCAGTATACTAGCGGGGCGCTCCTACAATGAGCAGTTCTTC. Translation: CASSILAGRSYNEQFF.